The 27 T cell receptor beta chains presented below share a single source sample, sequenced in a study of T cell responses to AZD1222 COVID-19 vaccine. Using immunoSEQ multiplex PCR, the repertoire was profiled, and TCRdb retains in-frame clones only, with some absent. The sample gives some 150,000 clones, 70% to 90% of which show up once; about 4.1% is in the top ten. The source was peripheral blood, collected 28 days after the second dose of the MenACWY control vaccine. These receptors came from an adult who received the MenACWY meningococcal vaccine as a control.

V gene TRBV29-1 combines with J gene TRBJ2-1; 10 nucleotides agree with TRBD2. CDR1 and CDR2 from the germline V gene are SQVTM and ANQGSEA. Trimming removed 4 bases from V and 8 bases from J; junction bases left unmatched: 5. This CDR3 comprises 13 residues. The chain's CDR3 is CSVGSGRGDEQFF. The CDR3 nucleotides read TGCAGCGTTGGGAGCGGGAGGGGCGATGAGCAGTTCTTC.

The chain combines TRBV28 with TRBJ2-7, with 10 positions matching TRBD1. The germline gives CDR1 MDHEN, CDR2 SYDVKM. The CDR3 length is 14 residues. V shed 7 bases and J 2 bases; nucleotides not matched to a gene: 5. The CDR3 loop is CASIADRGTYEQYF. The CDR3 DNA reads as TGTGCCAGCATAGCGGACAGGGGGACCTACGAGCAGTACTTC.

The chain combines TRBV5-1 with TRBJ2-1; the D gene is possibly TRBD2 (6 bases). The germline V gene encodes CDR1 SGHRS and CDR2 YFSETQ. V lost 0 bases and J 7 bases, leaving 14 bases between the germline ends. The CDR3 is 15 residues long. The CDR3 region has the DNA TGCGCCAGCAGCTTGGGGGCGGGGACGGGAAATGAGCAGTTCTTC. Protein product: CASSLGAGTGNEQFF.

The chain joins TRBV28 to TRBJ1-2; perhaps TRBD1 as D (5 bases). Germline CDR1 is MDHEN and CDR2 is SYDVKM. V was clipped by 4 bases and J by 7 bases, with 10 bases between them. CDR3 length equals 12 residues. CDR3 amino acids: CASSWGDFGYTF. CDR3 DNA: TGTGCCAGCAGTTGGGGGGACTTTGGCTACACCTTC.

The CDR3 protein is CASSQEGRGPDTQYF. DNA of the CDR3: TGCGCCAGCAGCCAAGAAGGCAGGGGGCCCGATACGCAGTATTTT. The chain employs TRBV4-3 and TRBJ2-3; TRBD1 matches at 8 bases. Germline assignment: CDR1 LGHNA and CDR2 YSLEER. With 0 bases clipped from V and 6 bases from J, the junction kept 5 bases outside the gene matches. CDR3 size: 15 residues.

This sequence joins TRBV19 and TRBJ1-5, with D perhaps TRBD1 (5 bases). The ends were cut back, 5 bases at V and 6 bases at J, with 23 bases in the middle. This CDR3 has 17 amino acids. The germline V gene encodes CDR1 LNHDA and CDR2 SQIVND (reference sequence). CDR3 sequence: CASSSHNEGLGGQPQHF. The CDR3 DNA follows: TGTGCCAGTAGTTCCCATAACGAGGGCTTGGGGGGTCAGCCCCAGCATTTT.

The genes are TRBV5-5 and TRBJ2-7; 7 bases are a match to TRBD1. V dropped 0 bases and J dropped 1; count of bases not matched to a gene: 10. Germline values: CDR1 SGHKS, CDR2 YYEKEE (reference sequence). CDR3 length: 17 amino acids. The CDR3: CASSLGQGFPSSYEQYF. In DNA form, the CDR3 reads TGTGCCAGCAGCTTGGGACAGGGATTTCCGAGTTCCTACGAGCAGTACTTC.

The CDR3 protein is CASSQAGLPQETQYF. The CDR3 nucleotides are TGCGCCAGCAGCCAAGCGGGGCTTCCCCAAGAGACCCAGTACTTC. V usage is TRBV4-3 and J usage is TRBJ2-5, with D perhaps matching TRBD1 or TRBD2 (5 bases each). The germline V gene encodes CDR1 LGHNA and CDR2 YSLEER. V was trimmed by 1 base and J by 1 base, leaving 10 bases between them. The CDR3 totals 15 residues.

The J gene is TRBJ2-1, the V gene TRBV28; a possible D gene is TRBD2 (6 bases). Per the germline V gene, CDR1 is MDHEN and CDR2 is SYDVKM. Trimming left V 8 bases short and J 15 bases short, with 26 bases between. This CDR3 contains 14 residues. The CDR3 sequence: CASFPVVRGKGPFF. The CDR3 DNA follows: TGTGCCAGCTTTCCTGTCGTTCGCGGGAAGGGTCCGTTCTTC.

CDR3 region: CARIAGRELAKNIQYF. In nucleotides, the CDR3 is TGTGCCAGAATTGCAGGGCGCGAGTTAGCCAAAAACATTCAGTACTTC. V gene TRBV5-3 combines with J gene TRBJ2-4, with TRBD1 as a possible D gene (5 bases). TRBV5-3 qualifies as an ORF whose function is uncertain. Trimming cost V 6 bases and J 0 bases, with 16 bases left between them. The CDR3 extends over 16 amino acids.

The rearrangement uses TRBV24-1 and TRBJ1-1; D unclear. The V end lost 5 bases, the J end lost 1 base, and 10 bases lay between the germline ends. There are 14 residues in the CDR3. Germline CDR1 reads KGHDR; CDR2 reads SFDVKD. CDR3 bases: TGTGCCACCAGTGGAGCGGAGGCGAACACTGAAGCTTTCTTT. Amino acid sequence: CATSGAEANTEAFF.

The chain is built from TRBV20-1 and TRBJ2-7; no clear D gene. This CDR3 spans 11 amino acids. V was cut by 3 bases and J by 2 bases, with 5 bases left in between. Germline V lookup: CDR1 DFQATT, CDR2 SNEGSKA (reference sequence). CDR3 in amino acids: CSASGAYEQYF. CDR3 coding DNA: TGCAGTGCTAGCGGTGCCTACGAGCAGTACTTC.

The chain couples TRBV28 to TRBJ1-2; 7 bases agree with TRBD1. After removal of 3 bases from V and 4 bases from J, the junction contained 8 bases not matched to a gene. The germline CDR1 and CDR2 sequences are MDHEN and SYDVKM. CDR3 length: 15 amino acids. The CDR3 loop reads CASSFRQGIPYGYTF. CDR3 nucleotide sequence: TGTGCCAGCAGTTTCCGACAGGGAATCCCCTATGGCTACACCTTC.

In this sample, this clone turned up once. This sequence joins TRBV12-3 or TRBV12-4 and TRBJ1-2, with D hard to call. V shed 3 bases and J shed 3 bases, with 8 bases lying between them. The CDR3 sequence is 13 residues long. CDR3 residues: CASSFGWDYGYTF. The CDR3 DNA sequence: TGTGCCAGCAGTTTCGGGTGGGACTATGGCTACACCTTC.

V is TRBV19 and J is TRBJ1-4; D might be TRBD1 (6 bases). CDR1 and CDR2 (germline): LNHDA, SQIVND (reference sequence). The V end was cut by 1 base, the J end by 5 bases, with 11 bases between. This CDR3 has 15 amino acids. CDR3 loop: CASSIGPGGNEKLFF. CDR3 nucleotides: TGTGCCAGTAGTATAGGCCCGGGGGGCAATGAAAAACTGTTTTTT.

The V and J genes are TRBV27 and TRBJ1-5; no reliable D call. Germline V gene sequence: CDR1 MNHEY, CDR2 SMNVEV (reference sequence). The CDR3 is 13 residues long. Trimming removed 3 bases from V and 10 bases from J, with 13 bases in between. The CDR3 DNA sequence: TGTGCCAGCAGTTTGGACGCTTTGAGACCCCAGCATTTT. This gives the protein CASSLDALRPQHF.

The CDR3 nucleotides read TGTGCCAGCAGCCTAGACAGAAATGAAAAACTGTTTTTT. Protein product: CASSLDRNEKLFF. The chain has TRBV6-5 and TRBJ1-4; D might be TRBD1 (5 bases). Per the germline V gene, CDR1 is MNHEY and CDR2 is SVGAGI. The CDR3 has 13 residues. V was cut by 6 bases and J by 5 bases, with 10 bases left in between.

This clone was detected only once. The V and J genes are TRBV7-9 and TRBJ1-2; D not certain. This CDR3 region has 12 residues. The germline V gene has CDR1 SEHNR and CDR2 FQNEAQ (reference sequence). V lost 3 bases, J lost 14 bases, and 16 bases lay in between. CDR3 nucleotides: TGTGCCAGCAGCTTTAAAGGAGTCGAGGAAACCTTC. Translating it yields CASSFKGVEETF.

The CDR3 DNA follows: TGTGCCAGCAGTCCAAGACAGGGGGTGGTCGGGACAGGGGGAAACACCATATATTTT. Translated, it gives CASSPRQGVVGTGGNTIYF. The chain carries TRBV27 and TRBJ1-3, with 9 bases fitting TRBD1. The ends lost 5 bases at V and 4 bases at J; junction bases unmatched: 18. CDR1 and CDR2 from the germline V gene are MNHEY and SMNVEV (reference sequence). The CDR3 contains 19 residues.

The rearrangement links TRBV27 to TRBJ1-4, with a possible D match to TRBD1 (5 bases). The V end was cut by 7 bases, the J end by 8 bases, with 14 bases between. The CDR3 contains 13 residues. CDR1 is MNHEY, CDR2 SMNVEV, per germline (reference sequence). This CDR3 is CASTAWGKEKLFF. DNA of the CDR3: TGTGCCAGCACCGCCTGGGGGAAGGAAAAACTGTTTTTT.

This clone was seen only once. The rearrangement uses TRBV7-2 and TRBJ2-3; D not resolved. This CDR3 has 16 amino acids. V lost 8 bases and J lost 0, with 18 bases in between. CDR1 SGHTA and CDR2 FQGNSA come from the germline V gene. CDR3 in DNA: TGTGCCAGCGGGTCCCGGGCAAGACTCAGCACAGATACGCAGTATTTT. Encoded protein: CASGSRARLSTDTQYF.

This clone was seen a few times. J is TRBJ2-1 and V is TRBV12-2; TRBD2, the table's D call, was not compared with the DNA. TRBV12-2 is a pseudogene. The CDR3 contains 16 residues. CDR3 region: CASRLDGTRNLDEQFF. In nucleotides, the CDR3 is TGTGCAAGTCGCTTAGATGGGACTAGGAATCTGGATGAGCAGTTCTTC.

CDR3 bases: TGTGCCAGCAGGCCGGACAGGGGTCAGTACGAGCAGTACTTC. It yields the protein CASRPDRGQYEQYF. V is TRBV7-2 and J is TRBJ2-7, with TRBD1 matching 9 bases. Germline CDR1 is SGHTA and CDR2 is FQGNSA. CDR3 length: 14 residues. V trimming: 6 bases; J trimming: 4 bases; junction bases outside the gene matches: 7.

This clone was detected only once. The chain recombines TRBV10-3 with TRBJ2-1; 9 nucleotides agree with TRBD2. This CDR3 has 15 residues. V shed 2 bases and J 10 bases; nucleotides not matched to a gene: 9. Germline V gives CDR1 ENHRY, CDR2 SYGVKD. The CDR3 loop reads CAISEQASGIGEQFF. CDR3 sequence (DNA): TGTGCCATCAGTGAGCAGGCTAGCGGGATAGGAGAGCAGTTCTTC.

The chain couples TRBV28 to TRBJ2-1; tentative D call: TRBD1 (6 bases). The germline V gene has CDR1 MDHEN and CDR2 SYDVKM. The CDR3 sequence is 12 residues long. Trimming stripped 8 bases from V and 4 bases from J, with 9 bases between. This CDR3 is CASEGTYNEQFF. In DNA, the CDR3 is TGTGCCAGCGAAGGGACATACAATGAGCAGTTCTTC.

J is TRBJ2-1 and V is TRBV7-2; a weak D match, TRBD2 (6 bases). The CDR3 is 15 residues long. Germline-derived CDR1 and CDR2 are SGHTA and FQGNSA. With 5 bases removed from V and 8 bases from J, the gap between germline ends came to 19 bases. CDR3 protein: CASSPPGTGSHEQFF. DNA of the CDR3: TGTGCCAGCAGCCCGCCCGGGACTGGCTCCCATGAGCAGTTCTTC.

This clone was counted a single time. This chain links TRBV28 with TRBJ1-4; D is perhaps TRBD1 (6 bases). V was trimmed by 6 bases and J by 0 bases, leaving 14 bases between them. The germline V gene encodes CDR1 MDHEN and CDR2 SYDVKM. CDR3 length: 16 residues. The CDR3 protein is CASSPGGLATNEKLFF. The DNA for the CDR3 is TGTGCCAGCAGCCCCGGGGGCCTAGCAACTAATGAAAAACTGTTTTTT.